This TCR beta chain was documented in a study of cytomegalovirus exposure and HLA in healthy donors. Study-wide findings and caveats: In vitro work confirmed that a few CMV-associated chains recognize CMV antigens. Association with HLA alleles at 0.05 false discovery rate was found for around 15,000 TCR beta sequences in a later analysis. A later analysis linked a missense variant in DCLRE1C to the trimming of TCR beta V and J genes. Accurate prediction of HLA-A and HLA-B alleles (for most subjects) was reportedly achieved from TCR beta sequences.

PCR primers comprised 60 Vbeta and 13 Jbeta primers. The table came from immunoSEQ multiplex PCR; TCRdb's copy has only in-frame clones and leaves some out. The data contain more than 85,000 clones, about 83% of them singletons. In the case of this clone: Its antigen is unknown.

The V gene end was trimmed by 5 bases and the J gene end by 2 bases; junction bases not matched to a gene: 11. Germline CDR1 and CDR2: MRHNA and SNTAGT. The CDR3 runs to 16 residues. The genes are TRBV6-4 and TRBJ2-7, with 8 positions matching TRBD2. Specimen: PBMCs. The receptor was isolated from a young man in good health and CMV-seronegative. The CDR3 bases are TGTGCCAGCAGTCCTCACGGACTAGCTCTGGCCTACGAGCAGTACTTC. Amino acid sequence: CASSPHGLALAYEQYF.